This T cell receptor (beta chain) was profiled in a study of T cell clones after liver transplantation. Study-level information: Liver transplant recipients had immunosuppression withdrawal attempted within 2 years. Subjects received no induction therapy and standard immunosuppression until randomization at 12-24 months post-transplant.

Concerning this clone itself: Its cognate antigen is unknown.

This CDR3 has 14 residues. In germline, CDR1 is SGHRS, CDR2 YFSETQ. V lost 4 bases to trimming and J lost 7 bases, with 18 bases between them. Study findings and constraints: Graft donor-reactive T cells possibly entered the graft instead of undergoing deletion.

Profiling relied on immunoSEQ multiplex PCR, and the TCRdb table lists in-frame clones only, not all of them. The sample comprises tens of thousands of clones, under 95% of which are singletons, and roughly 2.6% rests with the top ten. The origin of this receptor is a human donor who received a liver transplant. The sequencing used CD4+ T cells from blood, collected before liver transplant. The chain combines TRBV5-1 with TRBJ2-7; D not certain. This CDR3 reads CASSLATTTTEQYF. The CDR3 nucleotides are TGCGCCAGCAGCCTCGCGACAACCACTACGGAGCAGTACTTC. Full variable domain (missing parts from reference TRBV5-1 and TRBJ2-7): KAGVTQTPRYLIKTRGQQVTLSCSPISGHRSVSWYQQTPGQGLQFLFEYFSETQRNKGNFPGRFSGRQFSNSRSEMNVSTLELGDSALYLCASSLATTTTEQYFGPGTRLTVT.